These 15 T cell receptor beta chains were all obtained from the same sample, sequenced in a study of immune evolution from preneoplasia to lung adenocarcinoma. Data came from immunoSEQ multiplex PCR; TCRdb stores just in-frame clones and leaves some out. The sample carries roughly 38,000 clones, 74% recorded once. The specimen sequenced was FFPE invasive lung adenocarcinoma tissue. The receptors originated from a person aged 55 to 70 with lung adenocarcinoma.

The rearrangement uses TRBV11-2 and TRBJ2-3; a possible D gene is TRBD2 (5 bases). Germline CDR1 SGHAT, CDR2 FQNNGV. CDR3 length equals 16 residues. Trimming stripped 0 bases from V and 1 base from J, with 11 bases between. Written as DNA, the CDR3 is TGTGCCAGCAGCTTAGATGGGAGTTATGGCACAGATACGCAGTATTTT. Its translation: CASSLDGSYGTDTQYF.

The rearrangement links TRBV6-4 to TRBJ2-3, with 14 bases that match TRBD2. The V gene's germline CDR1 is MRHNA and CDR2 SNTAGT. Germline trimming cut 0 bases from V and 4 bases from J; bases unmatched to any gene: 0. The CDR3 totals 16 residues. CDR3 amino acids: CASSDSGLAGADTQYF. The CDR3 coding sequence is TGTGCCAGCAGTGACTCGGGACTAGCGGGAGCAGATACGCAGTATTTT.

The rearrangement joins TRBV7-9 to TRBJ2-1; D not resolved. This CDR3 has 12 amino acids. V lost 5 bases and J lost 10, with 12 bases in between. CDR1 and CDR2 from the germline V gene are SEHNR and FQNEAQ (reference sequence). CDR3 nucleotide sequence: TGTGCCAGCAGCATAAGTGTGGGCGAGCAGTTCTTC. Translated: CASSISVGEQFF.

This chain joins TRBV10-1 and TRBJ2-7; 7 bases agree with TRBD1. V dropped 6 bases and J dropped 2; count of bases not matched to a gene: 4. This CDR3 has 13 residues. The germline gives CDR1 WNHNN, CDR2 SYGVQD (reference sequence). The CDR3 region has the DNA TGCGCCAGCAGAAGACAGGGACCCTACGAGCAGTACTTC. Its translation is CASRRQGPYEQYF.

The chain uses TRBV30 and TRBJ2-6; unclear D gene. Germline CDR1 reads GTSNPN; CDR2 reads SVGIG (reference sequence). The V end lost 5 bases, the J end lost 0 bases, and 5 bases lay between the germline ends. CDR3 length: 13 residues. CDR3 bases: TGTGCCTGGGGAACCTCTGGGGCCAACGTCCTGACTTTC. This translates into CAWGTSGANVLTF.

This clone was counted between two and nine times. One end of the junction is discordant with germline, which a read error may explain. The chain uses TRBV2 and TRBJ2-5; 9 nucleotides match TRBD2. The CDR3 is 16 amino acids. Germline V gene lookup returns CDR1 SNHLY and CDR2 FYNNEI. CDR3 nucleotides: TGTGCCAGCAGGGAAGGAGGCGGGAGGGCCGCCGAGACCCAGTACTTC. It specifies CASREGGGRAAETQYF.

The CDR3 region is CASGTVARETQYF. Written as DNA, the CDR3 is TGTGCCAGCGGGACGGTCGCACGGGAGACCCAGTACTTC. This rearrangement joins TRBV2 to TRBJ2-5, with D tentatively TRBD1 or TRBD2 (5 bases each). V was shortened by 8 bases and J by 5 bases, with 15 bases between the two germline ends. CDR3 length: 13 amino acids. Germline V lookup: CDR1 SNHLY, CDR2 FYNNEI.

The sample holds a few counts of this clone. V is TRBV29-1 and J is TRBJ1-2; possible D gene TRBD1, 6 bases. This CDR3 region has 13 residues. CDR1 is SQVTM, CDR2 ANQGSEA, per germline. V was shortened by 3 bases and J by 6 bases, with 14 bases between the two germline ends. CDR3 sequence (DNA): TGCAGCGTTGACCTGAGGGGGGGGCATGGCTACACCTTC. Translating gives CSVDLRGGHGYTF.

This rearrangement joins TRBV7-3 to TRBJ2-3, with TRBD2 matching 10 bases. Germline loops: CDR1 SGHTA, CDR2 FQGTGA. There are 15 residues in the CDR3. V shed 5 bases, J shed 4 bases, and the junction held 6 bases outside the gene matches. CDR3 DNA: TGTGCCAGCAGCCAAGCGGGAGGGCCCTCAGATACGCAGTATTTT. Translation gives CASSQAGGPSDTQYF.

In its sample, this clone was seen once. The chain is built from TRBV11-3 and TRBJ2-1; possible D gene TRBD2, 6 bases. Germline V gene lookup returns CDR1 SGHNT and CDR2 YENEEA. This CDR3 is 16 amino acids long. With 5 bases removed from V and 2 bases from J, the gap between germline ends came to 16 bases. The CDR3 DNA sequence: TGTGCCAGCAGCATAGCACGCGGCGGGACCTACAATGAGCAGTTCTTC. Translation gives CASSIARGGTYNEQFF.

Here the CDR3 DNA reads TGTGCCAGCAGTCCTCGCGGGACTAGCCTTGAGCAGTTCTTC. Protein: CASSPRGTSLEQFF. The chain couples TRBV6-6 to TRBJ2-1; TRBD2 agrees at 9 bases. With 5 bases clipped from V and 9 bases from J, the junction kept 8 bases outside the gene matches. The CDR3 contains 14 residues. Looked up from germline, CDR1 is MNHNY and CDR2 is SVGAGI (reference sequence).

This chain links TRBV14 with TRBJ2-5; D might be TRBD2 (6 bases). Looked up from germline, CDR1 is SGHDN and CDR2 is FVKESK. Trimming stripped 6 bases from V and 2 bases from J, with 19 bases between. The CDR3 sequence is 16 residues long. The CDR3 nucleotides are TGTGCCAGCAGGCACACAGGCGGGAAAGGGCAAGAGACCCAGTACTTC. The encoded protein is CASRHTGGKGQETQYF.

The V gene is TRBV5-1, the J gene TRBJ2-7; D remains unclear. The ends were cut back, 1 base at V and 3 bases at J, with 11 bases in the middle. The CDR3 has 14 residues. Germline loops: CDR1 SGHRS, CDR2 YFSETQ. The DNA for the CDR3 is TGCGCCAGCAGCTTGTTCCCCGGAATCTACGAGCAGTACTTC. This translates into CASSLFPGIYEQYF.

The chain uses TRBV7-2 and TRBJ2-3; D might be TRBD1 or TRBD2, each matching 7 bases. This CDR3 comprises 16 residues. Between the trimmed V and J ends, which lost 7 bases and 1 base, there was a span of 18 bases. Germline lookup yields CDR1 SGHTA and CDR2 FQGNSA. CDR3 nucleotide sequence: TGTGCCAGCACCAGGGGGGGGCTAGCGGGCACAGATACGCAGTATTTT. Protein: CASTRGGLAGTDTQYF.

In its sample, this clone was seen once. The rearrangement links TRBV29-1 to TRBJ1-2, with TRBD1 matching 7 bases. V shed 5 bases, J shed 7 bases, and the junction held 10 bases outside the gene matches. From germline, CDR1 is SQVTM and CDR2 ANQGSEA. The CDR3 contains 13 residues. CDR3 loop: CSVWEQGKSGYTF. The CDR3 DNA reads as TGCAGCGTTTGGGAACAGGGGAAAAGTGGCTACACCTTC.